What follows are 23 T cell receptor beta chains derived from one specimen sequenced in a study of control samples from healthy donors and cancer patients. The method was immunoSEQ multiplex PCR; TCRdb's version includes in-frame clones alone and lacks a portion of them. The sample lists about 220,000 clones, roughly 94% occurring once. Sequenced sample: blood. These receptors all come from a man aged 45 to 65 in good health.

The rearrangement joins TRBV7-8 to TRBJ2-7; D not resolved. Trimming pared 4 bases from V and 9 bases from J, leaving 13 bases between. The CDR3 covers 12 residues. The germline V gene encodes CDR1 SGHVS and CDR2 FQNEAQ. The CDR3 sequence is CASSSVAQAQYV. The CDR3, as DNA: TGTGCCAGCAGCTCGGTTGCGCAGGCGCAGTACGTC.

CDR3 loop: CASSPAGGGYEQYF. CDR3 nucleotides: TGTGCCAGCAGCCCCGCCGGGGGGGGCTACGAGCAGTACTTC. The chain carries TRBV7-6 and TRBJ2-7, with 8 bases that match TRBD2. The V gene's germline CDR1 is SGHVS and CDR2 FNYEAQ. The CDR3 covers 14 residues. Losses at the gene ends were 5 bases for V and 3 bases for J; bases not matched to a gene: 6. Complete variable domain (other parts from reference TRBV7-6 and TRBJ2-7): GAGVSQSPRYKVTKRGQDVALRCDPISGHVSLYWYRQALGQGPEFLTYFNYEAQQDKSGLPNDRFSAERPEGSISTLTIQRTEQRDSAMYRCASSPAGGGYEQYFGPGTRLTVT.

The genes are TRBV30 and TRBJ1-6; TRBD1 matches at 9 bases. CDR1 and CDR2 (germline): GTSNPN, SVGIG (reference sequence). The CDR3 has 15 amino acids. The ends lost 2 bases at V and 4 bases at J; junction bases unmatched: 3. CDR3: CAWSQTGGYNSPLHF. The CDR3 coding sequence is TGTGCCTGGAGTCAGACAGGGGGATATAATTCACCCCTCCACTTT.

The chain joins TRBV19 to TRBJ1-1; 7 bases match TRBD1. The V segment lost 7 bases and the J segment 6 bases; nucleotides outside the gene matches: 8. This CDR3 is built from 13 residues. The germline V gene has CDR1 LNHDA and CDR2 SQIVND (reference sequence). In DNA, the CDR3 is TGTGCCAGTAAAACAGGGGATGGGGCTGAAGCTTTCTTT. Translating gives CASKTGDGAEAFF.

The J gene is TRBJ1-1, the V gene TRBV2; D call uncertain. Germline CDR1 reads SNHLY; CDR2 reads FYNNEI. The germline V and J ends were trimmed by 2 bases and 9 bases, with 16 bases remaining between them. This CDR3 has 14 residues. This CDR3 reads CASSEIAETLKAFF. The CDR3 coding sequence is TGTGCCAGCAGTGAAATTGCGGAGACCCTCAAAGCTTTCTTT.

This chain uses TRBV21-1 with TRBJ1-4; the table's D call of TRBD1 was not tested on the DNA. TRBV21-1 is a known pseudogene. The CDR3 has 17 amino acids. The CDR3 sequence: CASSKGFRDSSYEKLFF. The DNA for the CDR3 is TGTGCCAGCAGCAAGGGATTCCGGGACAGTTCGTATGAAAAACTGTTTTTT.

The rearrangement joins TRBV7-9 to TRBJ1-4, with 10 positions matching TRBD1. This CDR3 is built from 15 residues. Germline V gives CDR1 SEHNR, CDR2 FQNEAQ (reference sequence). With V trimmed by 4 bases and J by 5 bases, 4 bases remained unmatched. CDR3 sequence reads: CASSSVGQGNEKLFF. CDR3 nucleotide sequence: TGTGCCAGCAGCTCCGTGGGACAGGGGAATGAAAAACTGTTTTTT.

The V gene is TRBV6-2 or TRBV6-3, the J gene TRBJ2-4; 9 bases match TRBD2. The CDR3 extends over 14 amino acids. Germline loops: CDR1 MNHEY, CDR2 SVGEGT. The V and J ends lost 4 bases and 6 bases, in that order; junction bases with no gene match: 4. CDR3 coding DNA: TGTGCCAGCAGTTCGGCGGGGGGGACAAACATTCAGTACTTC. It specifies CASSSAGGTNIQYF.

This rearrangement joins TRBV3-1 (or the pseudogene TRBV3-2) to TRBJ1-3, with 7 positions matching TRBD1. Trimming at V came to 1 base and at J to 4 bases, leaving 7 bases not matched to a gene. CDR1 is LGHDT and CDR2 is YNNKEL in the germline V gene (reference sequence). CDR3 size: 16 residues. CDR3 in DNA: TGTGCCAGCAGCCAAGGAATTGGGACAGCCGGAAACACCATATATTTT. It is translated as CASSQGIGTAGNTIYF.

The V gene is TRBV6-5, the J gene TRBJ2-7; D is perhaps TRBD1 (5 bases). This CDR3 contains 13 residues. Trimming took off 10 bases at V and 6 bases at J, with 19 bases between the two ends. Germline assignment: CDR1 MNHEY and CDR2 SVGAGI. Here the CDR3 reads CATHGAALGEQYV. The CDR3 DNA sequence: TGTGCCACTCATGGGGCGGCTTTGGGCGAGCAGTACGTC.

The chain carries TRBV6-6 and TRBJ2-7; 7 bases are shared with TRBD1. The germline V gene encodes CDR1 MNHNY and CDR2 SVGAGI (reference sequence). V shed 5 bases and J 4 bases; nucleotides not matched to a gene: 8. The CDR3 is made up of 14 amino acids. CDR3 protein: CASSRGRQGYEQYV. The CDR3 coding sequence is TGTGCCAGCAGTCGTGGAAGACAGGGATACGAGCAGTACGTC.

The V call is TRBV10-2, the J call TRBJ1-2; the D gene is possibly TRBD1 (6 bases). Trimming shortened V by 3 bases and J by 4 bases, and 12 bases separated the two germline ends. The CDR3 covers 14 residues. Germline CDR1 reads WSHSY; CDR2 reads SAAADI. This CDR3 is CASSDQGPFYGYTF. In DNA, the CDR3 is TGCGCCAGCAGTGATCAGGGGCCCTTCTATGGCTACACCTTC.

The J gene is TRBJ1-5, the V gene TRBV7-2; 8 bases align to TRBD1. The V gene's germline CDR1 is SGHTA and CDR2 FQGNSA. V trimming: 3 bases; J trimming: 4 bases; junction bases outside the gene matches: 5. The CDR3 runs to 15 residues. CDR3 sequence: CASSFRTGWNQPQHF. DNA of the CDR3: TGTGCCAGCAGCTTCAGGACAGGGTGGAATCAGCCCCAGCATTTT.

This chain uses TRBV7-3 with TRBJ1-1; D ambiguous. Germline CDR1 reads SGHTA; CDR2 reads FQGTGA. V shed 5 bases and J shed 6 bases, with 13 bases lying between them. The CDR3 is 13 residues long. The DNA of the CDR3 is TGTGCCAGCAGCCTCGGAGGAACCGCTGAAGCTTTCTTT. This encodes CASSLGGTAEAFF.

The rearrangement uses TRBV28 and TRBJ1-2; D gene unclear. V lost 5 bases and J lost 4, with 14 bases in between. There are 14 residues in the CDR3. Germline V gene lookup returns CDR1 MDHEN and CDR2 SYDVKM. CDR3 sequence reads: CASSTSAVGYGYTF. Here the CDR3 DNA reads TGTGCCAGCAGTACAAGCGCAGTAGGCTATGGCTACACCTTC.

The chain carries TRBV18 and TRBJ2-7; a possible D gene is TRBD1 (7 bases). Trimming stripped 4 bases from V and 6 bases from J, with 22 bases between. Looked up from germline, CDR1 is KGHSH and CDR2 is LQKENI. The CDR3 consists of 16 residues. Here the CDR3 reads CASSLLRQGGLVEQYF. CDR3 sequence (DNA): TGTGCCAGCTCACTCCTGCGACAGGGAGGCCTTGTCGAGCAGTACTTC. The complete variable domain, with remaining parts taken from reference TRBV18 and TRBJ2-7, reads NAGVMQNPRHLVRRRGQEARLRCSPMKGHSHVYWYRQLPEEGLKFMVYLQKENIIDESGMPKERFSAEFPKEGPSILRIQQVVRGDSAAYFCASSLLRQGGLVEQYFGPGTRLTVT.

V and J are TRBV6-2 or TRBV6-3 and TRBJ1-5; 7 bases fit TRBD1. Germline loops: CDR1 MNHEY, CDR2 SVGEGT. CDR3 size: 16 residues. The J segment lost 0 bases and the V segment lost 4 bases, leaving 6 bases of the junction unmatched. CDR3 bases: TGTGCCAGCAGTTCTAGGGACAGATATAGCAATCAGCCCCAGCATTTT. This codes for CASSSRDRYSNQPQHF.

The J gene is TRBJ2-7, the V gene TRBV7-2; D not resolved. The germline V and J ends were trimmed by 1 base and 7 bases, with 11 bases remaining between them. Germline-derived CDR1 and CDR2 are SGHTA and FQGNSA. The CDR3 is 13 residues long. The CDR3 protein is CASSLGVVGEQYF. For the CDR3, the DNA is TGTGCCAGCAGCTTAGGGGTAGTTGGGGAGCAGTACTTC. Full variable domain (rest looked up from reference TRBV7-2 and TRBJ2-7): GAGVSQSPSNKVTEKGKDVELRCDPISGHTALYWYRQSLGQGLEFLIYFQGNSAPDKSGLPSDRFSAERTGGSVSTLTIQRTQQEDSAVYLCASSLGVVGEQYFGPGTRLTVT.

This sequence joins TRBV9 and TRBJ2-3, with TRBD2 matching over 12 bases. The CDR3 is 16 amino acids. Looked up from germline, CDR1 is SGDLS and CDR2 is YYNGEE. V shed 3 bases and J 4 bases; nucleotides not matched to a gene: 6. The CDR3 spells CASSASSGGAPDTQYF. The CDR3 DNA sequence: TGTGCCAGCAGCGCCTCTAGCGGGGGGGCCCCAGATACGCAGTATTTT.

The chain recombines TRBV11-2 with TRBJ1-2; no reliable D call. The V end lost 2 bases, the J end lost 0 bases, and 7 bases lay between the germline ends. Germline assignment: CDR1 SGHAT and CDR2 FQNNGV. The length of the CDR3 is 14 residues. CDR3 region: CASSLSRANYGYTF. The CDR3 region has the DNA TGTGCCAGCAGCTTAAGCCGAGCTAACTATGGCTACACCTTC.

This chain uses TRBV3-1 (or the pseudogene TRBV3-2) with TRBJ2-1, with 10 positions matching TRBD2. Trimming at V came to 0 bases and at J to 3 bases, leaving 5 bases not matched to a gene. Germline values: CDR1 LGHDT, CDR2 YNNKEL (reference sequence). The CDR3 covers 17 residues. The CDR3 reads CASSQERSGGGYNEQFF. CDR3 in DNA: TGTGCCAGCAGCCAAGAGCGCAGCGGGGGGGGCTACAATGAGCAGTTCTTC.

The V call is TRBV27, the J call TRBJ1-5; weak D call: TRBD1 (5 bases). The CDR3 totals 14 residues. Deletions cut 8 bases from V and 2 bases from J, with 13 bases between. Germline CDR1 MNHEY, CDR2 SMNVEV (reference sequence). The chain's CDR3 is CASGLGGGNQPQHF. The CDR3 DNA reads TGTGCCAGCGGCTTGGGGGGGGGCAATCAGCCCCAGCATTTT.

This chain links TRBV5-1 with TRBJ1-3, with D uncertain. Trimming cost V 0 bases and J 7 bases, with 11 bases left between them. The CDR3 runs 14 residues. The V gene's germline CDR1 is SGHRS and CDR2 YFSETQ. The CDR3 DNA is TGCGCCAGCAGCTTGGGGACCTACGGGAACACCATATATTTT. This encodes CASSLGTYGNTIYF.